One sample yielded the 24 T cell receptor beta chains listed below, sequenced in a study of post-analysis software for immune sequencing data. Points from the study as a whole: Roughly five TRBV segments appeared more often in patients than in controls, and TRBV5-6, TRBV5-1 and TRBV20-1 were among these.

TCR beta cDNA libraries had unique molecular identifiers. TCRdb passed the PCR reads through MiXCR, listing each CDR3 protein once. The sample holds about half a million distinct CDR3 sequences, under 40% seen once. What these receptors recognize is not known. Source material: blood. These receptors all stem from a girl between 2 and 17 years old with multiple sclerosis.

This clonotype turned up a few times. The chain links TRBV20-1 to TRBJ1-1, with a possible D match to TRBD1 (5 bases). V was pared by 0 bases and J by 4 bases, with 18 bases between. CDR3 length equals 16 residues. The V gene's germline CDR1 is DFQATT and CDR2 SNEGSKA (reference sequence). The CDR3 DNA is TGCAGTGCTAGAGATTTCGGGGAATGGCAGGGCACTGAAGCTTTCTTT. This codes for CSARDFGEWQGTEAFF.

This clonotype was detected only a few times. The V and J genes are TRBV28 and TRBJ2-3; the D gene is possibly TRBD1 (6 bases). The germline gives CDR1 MDHEN, CDR2 SYDVKM. Between the trimmed V and J ends, which lost 5 bases and 5 bases, there was a span of 14 bases. This CDR3 spans 14 amino acids. The CDR3 DNA is TGTGCCAGCAGTCTCCCGGACAGCTTAGATACGCAGTATTTT. Protein: CASSLPDSLDTQYF.

This chain joins TRBV14 and TRBJ2-7; tentatively, D is TRBD1 or TRBD2 (5 bases each). This CDR3 is 15 amino acids long. CDR1 and CDR2 (germline): SGHDN, FVKESK. V lost 1 base and J lost 7, with 17 bases in between. CDR3 DNA: TGTGCCAGCAGCCAAGGCTGGCAGGGAGTCGGTGAGCAGTACTTC. Protein: CASSQGWQGVGEQYF.

This clonotype was counted at least ten times. The rearrangement joins TRBV29-1 to TRBJ2-7, with D tentatively TRBD1 (5 bases). The CDR3 has 15 residues. Germline V gene lookup returns CDR1 SQVTM and CDR2 ANQGSEA. The V and J ends lost 1 base and 2 bases respectively, with 15 bases between them. The CDR3 DNA sequence: TGCAGCGTTGAAGGGGGCGAGGACACCACCTACGAGCAGTACTTC. It codes for CSVEGGEDTTYEQYF.

V usage is TRBV9 and J usage is TRBJ2-4, with D unresolved. The J call may be incorrect, as the DNA end agrees better with TRBJ2-7. This CDR3 comprises 15 residues. Looked up from germline, CDR1 is SGDLS and CDR2 is YYNGEE. For the CDR3, the DNA is TGTGCCAGCAGCGTAAATAAGGTTAGCACCCACGAGCAGTACTTC. Its protein product is CASSVNKVSTHEQYF.

The chain uses TRBV20-1 and TRBJ2-3, with a tentative D call TRBD1 (5 bases). Germline assignment: CDR1 DFQATT and CDR2 SNEGSKA (reference sequence). Between the trimmed V and J ends, which lost 0 bases and 0 bases, there was a span of 10 bases. The length of the CDR3 is 15 residues. CDR3 in amino acids: CSARDPRGSTDTQYF. The CDR3 DNA sequence: TGCAGTGCTAGAGACCCAAGGGGAAGCACAGATACGCAGTATTTT.

This clonotype was recorded at least ten times. One end of the junction varies from germline; a read error may be responsible. V gene TRBV12-3 or TRBV12-4 combines with J gene TRBJ1-1; a weak D match, TRBD1 (6 bases). The CDR3 consists of 17 residues. Written as DNA, the CDR3 is TGTGCCAGCAGGTTATACGCTTTGGGGGCCCCAAACAGTGAAGCTTTCTTT. Translation: CASRLYALGAPNSEAFF.

A few counts support this clonotype. This chain links TRBV10-3 with TRBJ2-3; D possibly corresponds to TRBD1 (7 bases). The V and J ends lost 7 bases and 1 base respectively, with 12 bases between them. This CDR3 comprises 14 residues. Germline CDR1 is ENHRY and CDR2 is SYGVKD. DNA of the CDR3: TGTGCCATCAATACAGGGGAGGGCACAGATACGCAGTATTTT. Amino acids: CAINTGEGTDTQYF.

This clonotype appeared a few times. The chain couples TRBV20-1 to TRBJ2-4; 7 bases match TRBD2. The DNA end lines up better with TRBJ2-7; the J call may be wrong. This CDR3 comprises 11 residues. Germline V gene lookup returns CDR1 DFQATT and CDR2 SNEGSKA (reference sequence). DNA for the CDR3: TGCAGCGCAGCTCTAGCGGACGAGCAGTACTTC. Its protein is CSAALADEQYF.

The genes are TRBV18 and TRBJ2-3; D unresolved. Germline lookup yields CDR1 KGHSH and CDR2 LQKENI. This CDR3 has 13 amino acids. Trimming stripped 3 bases from V and 3 bases from J, with 7 bases between. The CDR3 region has the DNA TGTGCCAGCTCACCGTCCTGGACAGATACGCAGTATTTT. This sequence encodes CASSPSWTDTQYF.

This clonotype occurred a few times. The V gene is TRBV7-8, the J gene TRBJ2-3, with 13 bases fitting TRBD2. The CDR3 totals 17 residues. Germline CDR1 and CDR2: SGHVS and FQNEAQ. Trimming took 3 bases from V and 7 from J; bases not matched to a gene: 10. This chain's CDR3 is CASSLPGLAGTLHTQYF. The DNA of the CDR3 is TGTGCCAGCAGCTTGCCGGGACTAGCGGGGACCCTGCATACGCAGTATTTT.

CDR3 sequence: CASRGTSRQETQYF. CDR3 nucleotide sequence: TGTGCCAGCAGGGGGACTAGCCGCCAAGAGACCCAGTACTTC. The J gene is TRBJ2-5, the V gene TRBV2; 9 positions match TRBD2. The CDR3 contains 14 residues. The V gene's germline CDR1 is SNHLY and CDR2 FYNNEI. V trimming: 6 bases; J trimming: 1 base; junction bases outside the gene matches: 3.

This clonotype came up a few times. The rearrangement uses TRBV2 and TRBJ2-3, with 7 positions matching TRBD1. The trim removed 5 bases at V and 2 bases at J, leaving 10 bases unmatched. This CDR3 contains 16 residues. CDR1 and CDR2 from the germline V gene are SNHLY and FYNNEI. Here the CDR3 reads CASSRGPPLPTDTQYF. CDR3 nucleotide sequence: TGTGCCAGCAGTAGGGGGCCTCCCTTACCCACAGATACGCAGTATTTT.

This clonotype turned up a few times. The chain employs TRBV20-1 and TRBJ1-5; D is unclear. The ends were cut back, 1 base at V and 2 bases at J, with 6 bases in the middle. Germline CDR1 and CDR2: DFQATT and SNEGSKA (reference sequence). The CDR3 spans 13 residues. The CDR3 DNA sequence: TGCAGTGCTAGAGTCCGGGGCAATCAGCCCCAGCATTTT. Translation: CSARVRGNQPQHF.

This clonotype was observed a handful of times. The rearrangement uses TRBV4-1 and TRBJ1-5; the D is unclear. Germline V gene data show CDR1 as MGHRA and CDR2 as YSYEKL. The CDR3 runs to 15 residues. V was pared by 1 base and J by 0 bases, with 7 bases between. The CDR3 sequence is CASSQVGDSNQPQHF. CDR3 in DNA: TGCGCCAGCAGCCAAGTTGGGGATAGCAATCAGCCCCAGCATTTT.

V is TRBV10-3 and J is TRBJ1-2; D perhaps matches TRBD1 (6 bases). CDR1 and CDR2 (germline): ENHRY, SYGVKD. The CDR3 has 14 amino acids. V was shortened by 5 bases and J by 7 bases, with 17 bases between the two germline ends. Here the CDR3 reads CAISPEVGGRGYTF. The CDR3 region has the DNA TGTGCCATCAGTCCGGAGGTAGGGGGACGTGGCTACACCTTC.

This clonotype was counted between two and nine times. This chain links TRBV3-1 with TRBJ1-2, with D maybe TRBD1 (6 bases). Germline loops: CDR1 LGHDT, CDR2 YNNKEL (reference sequence). The ends were cut back, 3 bases at V and 13 bases at J, with 15 bases in the middle. The CDR3 is made up of 12 amino acids. The CDR3 sequence: CASSQDNRDPTF. As DNA, the CDR3 is TGTGCCAGCAGCCAGGATAACAGGGATCCCACCTTC.

This clonotype was counted a few times. The chain uses TRBV9 and TRBJ2-4, with D hard to call. The end of the DNA fits TRBJ2-7 better, so the J call may be wrong. Germline V gene data show CDR1 as SGDLS and CDR2 as YYNGEE. The CDR3 totals 14 residues. The CDR3 reads CASSVAAGPYEQYF. The CDR3 DNA is TGTGCCAGCAGCGTAGCTGCCGGGCCCTACGAGCAGTACTTC.

The J gene is TRBJ2-5, the V gene TRBV12-3 or TRBV12-4; 7 bases are shared with TRBD1. The CDR3 runs to 15 residues. J lost 7 bases, V lost 5 bases, and 13 bases had no gene match. The CDR3 here is CASSPRQGPEGTQYF. CDR3 DNA: TGTGCCAGCAGTCCCCGACAGGGTCCCGAAGGGACCCAGTACTTC.

The rearrangement links TRBV24-1 to TRBJ2-2; TRBD1 agrees at 8 bases. V lost 0 bases, J lost 7 bases, and 3 bases stayed unmatched. Per germline, CDR1 KGHDR and CDR2 SFDVKD. CDR3 length: 15 residues. The CDR3 nucleotides are TGTGCCACCAGTGATTTGTCAGGGGGCGGCGGGGAGCTGTTTTTT. It translates to CATSDLSGGGGELFF.

The genes are TRBV13 and TRBJ1-2; no firm D call. This CDR3 contains 17 residues. Germline assignment: CDR1 PRHDT and CDR2 FYEKMQ (reference sequence). V lost 2 bases and J 0 bases, leaving 16 bases between the germline ends. CDR3 nucleotides: TGTGCCAGCAGCTTATTGATGCCAGACATATCTAACTATGGCTACACCTTC. Its translation: CASSLLMPDISNYGYTF.

V is TRBV6-1 and J is TRBJ1-1; 7 bases fit TRBD1. J lost 5 bases, V lost 4 bases, and 4 bases had no gene match. There are 13 residues in the CDR3. Looked up from germline, CDR1 is MNHNS and CDR2 is SASEGT. CDR3 protein: CASSADRATEAFF. The CDR3 nucleotides read TGTGCCAGCAGTGCTGACAGGGCAACTGAAGCTTTCTTT.

This clonotype has just one count. The chain joins TRBV20-1 to TRBJ2-7; TRBD2 agrees at 7 bases. The germline CDR1 and CDR2 sequences are DFQATT and SNEGSKA (reference sequence). The CDR3 runs to 15 residues. Trimming at V came to 0 bases and at J to 2 bases, leaving 7 bases not matched to a gene. The CDR3 DNA reads as TGCAGTGCTAGAGATATAGCGGGCCAAACCTACGAGCAGTACGTC. This gives the protein CSARDIAGQTYEQYV.

This clonotype was observed a handful of times. The rearrangement uses TRBV6-5 and TRBJ1-2, with 11 bases fitting TRBD1. V lost 7 bases to trimming and J lost 7 bases; unmatched junction nucleotides: 5. The CDR3 runs to 13 residues. Looked up from germline, CDR1 is MNHEY and CDR2 is SVGAGI. The CDR3 DNA is TGTGCCAGCACCAGGACAGGGGGCGTTGGCTACACCTTC. It translates to CASTRTGGVGYTF.